The clone carrying this T cell receptor (beta chain) was picked up many times. What was amplified from RNA transcripts were TCR beta CDR3 regions. Carried out on the TCR CDR3, a first-round RT-PCR used the HTBI primer set. TCRdb re-derived calls from the multiplex PCR reads in MiXCR, one entry per CDR3 protein. This sample has about 290,000 distinct CDR3 sequences, with roughly an eighth found just once. The source of the PBMCs was over 8.5 ml of fresh peripheral blood. In germline, CDR1 is SNHLY, CDR2 FYNNEI. V trimming: 5 bases; J trimming: 0 bases; junction bases outside the gene matches: 2. This CDR3 is built from 15 residues. The data stem from a study of T cells in Graves' hyperthyroidism and ophthalmopathy.

This clonotype was sampled from a woman between 40 and 55 years old with Graves' hyperthyroidism. The specimen sequenced was blood. V gene TRBV2 combines with J gene TRBJ2-3; 10 bases align to TRBD1. The CDR3 region has the DNA TGTGCCAGCAGTCGGGACAGGGGAAGCACAGATACGCAGTATTTT. It encodes CASSRDRGSTDTQYF. The variable domain in full, with the rest retrieved from reference TRBV2 and TRBJ2-3, is EPEVTQTPSHQVTQMGQEVILRCVPISNHLYFYWYRQILGQKVEFLVSFYNNEISEKSEIFDDQFSVERPDGSNFTLKIRSTKLEDSAMYFCASSRDRGSTDTQYFGPGTRLTVL.